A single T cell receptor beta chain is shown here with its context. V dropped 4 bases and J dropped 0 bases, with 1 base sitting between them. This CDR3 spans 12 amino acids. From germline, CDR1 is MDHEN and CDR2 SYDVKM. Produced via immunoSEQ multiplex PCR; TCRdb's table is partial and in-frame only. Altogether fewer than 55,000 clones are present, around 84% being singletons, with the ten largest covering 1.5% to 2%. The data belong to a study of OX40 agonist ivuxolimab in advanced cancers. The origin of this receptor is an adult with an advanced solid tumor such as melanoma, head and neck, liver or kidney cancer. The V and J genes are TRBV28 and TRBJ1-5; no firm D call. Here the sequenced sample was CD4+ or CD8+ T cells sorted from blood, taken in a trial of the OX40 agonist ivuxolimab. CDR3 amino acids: CASSYSNQPQHF. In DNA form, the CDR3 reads TGTGCCAGCAGTTATAGCAATCAGCCCCAGCATTTT. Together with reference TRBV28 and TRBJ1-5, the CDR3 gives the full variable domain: DVKVTQSSRYLVKRTGEKVFLECVQDMDHENMFWYRQDPGLGLRLIYFSYDVKMKEKGDIPEGYSVSREKKERFSLILESASTNQTSMYLCASSYSNQPQHFGDGTRLSIL.